This TCR beta chain comes out of a study of blood T cell repertoires in COVID-19. Assay used: immunoSEQ multiplex PCR; TCRdb lists only in-frame clones, some missing. The sample consists of roughly 150,000 clones, roughly 89% of them appearing once. The CDR3 is 16 amino acids. Germline loops: CDR1 SGHNT, CDR2 YENEEA. Trimming took off 1 base at V and 1 base at J, with 12 bases between the two ends. The V and J genes are TRBV11-3 and TRBJ2-3; TRBD2 might be the D (6 bases). The specimen was peripheral blood. The sequence was obtained from a human donor in a cohort sampled during active COVID-19. The CDR3 sequence: CASSLGRLGGTDTQYF. The CDR3 DNA reads as TGTGCCAGCAGCTTAGGACGACTAGGCGGCACAGATACGCAGTATTTT.